This T cell receptor (beta chain) comes out of a study of T cell repertoires in cytomegalovirus infection. Looking at the study overall: CMV infection together with matching HLA type was indicated by public TCR beta signatures. Study conclusions and caveats: HLA-C-restricted CMV clonotypes gave the most frequent clonotype in two of eight donors.

Germline CDR1 SGHVS, CDR2 FQNEAQ. This CDR3 contains 16 residues. The V gene end was trimmed by 2 bases and the J gene end by 5 bases; junction bases not matched to a gene: 7. This clonotype has more than one count but fewer than ten. As yet, its antigen is unknown. Each CDR3 protein is one row after TCRdb ran MiXCR on the reads. The table includes 450,000 to 600,000 distinct CDR3 sequences, roughly 46% detected once. The J gene is TRBJ2-3, the V gene TRBV7-8; 10 nucleotides align to TRBD2. Sequencing used cultured PBMCs, obtained from culture after CMV antigen stimulation. This TCR came from a human donor in good health (CMV status not recorded). Some clones in this sample may be carry-over from other donors' samples. The CDR3 loop reads CASSLPSGRGLDTQYF. In nucleotides, the CDR3 is TGTGCCAGCAGCTTACCTAGCGGGAGAGGGTTAGATACGCAGTATTTT.